The TCR beta chain under discussion was sequenced for a study of T-cell reconstitution after alpha-beta-depleted transplantation in children. Construction of the TCRbeta library involved unique molecular identifiers. TCRdb processed the PCR reads anew with MiXCR; each CDR3 protein has one entry. This table holds about 600,000 distinct CDR3 sequences, about 10% found once. The V end lost 5 bases, the J end lost 4 bases, and 17 bases lay between the germline ends. The germline CDR1 and CDR2 sequences are LGHDT and YNNKEL (reference sequence). CDR3 size: 15 residues. The starting material was PBMCs from the stem cell graft donor, obtained from the stem cell graft. The chain is built from TRBV3-1 and TRBJ1-1; D might be TRBD1 (6 bases). This TCR derives from a human donor who donated a stem cell graft to a child with acute myeloid leukemia. CDR3 residues: CASSKTGRQTTEAFF. The CDR3 DNA follows: TGTGCCAGCAGCAAGACAGGCCGACAAACCACTGAAGCTTTCTTT.